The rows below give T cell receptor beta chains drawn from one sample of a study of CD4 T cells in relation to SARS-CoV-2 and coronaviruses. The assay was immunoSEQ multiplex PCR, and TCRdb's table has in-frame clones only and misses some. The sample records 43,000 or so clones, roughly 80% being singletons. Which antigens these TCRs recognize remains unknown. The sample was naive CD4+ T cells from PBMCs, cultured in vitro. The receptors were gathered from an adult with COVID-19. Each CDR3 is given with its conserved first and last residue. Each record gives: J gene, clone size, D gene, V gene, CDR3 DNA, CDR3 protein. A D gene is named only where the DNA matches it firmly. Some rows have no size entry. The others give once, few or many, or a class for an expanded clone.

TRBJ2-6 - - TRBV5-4 TGTGCCACGAGGAAAGGGTCAACAGGTTTCTCTGGGGCCAACGTCCTGACTTTC CATRKGSTGFSGANVLTF
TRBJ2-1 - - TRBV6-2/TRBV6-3 TGTGCCAGCAGTTACGGTTTATTGGCGCCCGACAATGAGCAGTTCTTC CASSYGLLAPDNEQFF
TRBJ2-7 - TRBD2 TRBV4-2 TGTGCCAGCAGCCAAATACTAGCGGGGTCCGACGAGCAGTACTTC CASSQILAGSDEQYF
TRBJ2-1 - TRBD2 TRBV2 TGTGCCAACGGGGGGACTAGCCGTGGTGAGCAGTTCTTC CANGGTSRGEQFF
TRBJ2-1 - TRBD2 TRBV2 TGTGCCAGCAGCAAGGGACTAGCGGGAGTAGGTGAGCAGTTCTTC CASSKGLAGVGEQFF
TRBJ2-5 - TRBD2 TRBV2 TGTGCCAGCAGTGGGAGCTCGGGACTAGCGGGAGGAGAGACCCAGTACTTC CASSGSSGLAGGETQYF
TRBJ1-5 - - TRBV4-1 TGCGCCAGCAGCCAAGTCAAGGGGCAGCAGCCCCAGCATTTT CASSQVKGQQPQHF
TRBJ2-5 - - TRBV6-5 TGTGCCAGCACCCCCGGAGCCGTCGTGGAGACCCAGTACTTC CASTPGAVVETQYF
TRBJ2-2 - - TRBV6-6 TGTGCCAGCAGTCCCGTGGGGACCGGGGAGCTGTTTTTT CASSPVGTGELFF
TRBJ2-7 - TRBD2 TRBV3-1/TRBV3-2 TGTGCCAGCAGCCAAGAACTAGCGGGGGCCTACGAGCAGTACTTC CASSQELAGAYEQYF
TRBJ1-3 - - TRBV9 TGTGCCAGCAGCGTTAAGTTGGAAAACCGAAACACCATATATTTT CASSVKLENRNTIYF
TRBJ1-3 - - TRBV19 TGTGCCAGTAGTCCCCGTTCGGCTAAGATGGAGTCTGGAAACACCATATATTTT CASSPRSAKMESGNTIYF
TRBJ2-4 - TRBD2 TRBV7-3 TGTGCCAGCAGCTTAATCCGCGGGAGCGCCAAAAACATTCAGTACTTC CASSLIRGSAKNIQYF
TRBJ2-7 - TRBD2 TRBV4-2 TGTGCCAGCAGCCAAGAATCAAGGCTAGCGGGAGTCCAACAGTACTTC CASSQESRLAGVQQYF
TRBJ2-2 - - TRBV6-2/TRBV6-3 TGTGCCAGCAGTTACCAGGGGAGTCGTAACGCCGGGGAGCTGTTTTTT CASSYQGSRNAGELFF
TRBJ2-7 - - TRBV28 TGTGCCAGCAGTTCCAAACCCTACGAGCAGTACTTC CASSSKPYEQYF
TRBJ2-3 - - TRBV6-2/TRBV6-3 TGTGCCAGCAGTTACGGGTCCGAGGGAGCAGATACGCAGTATTTT CASSYGSEGADTQYF
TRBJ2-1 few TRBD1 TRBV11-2 TGTGCCAGCAGCTCCGGGACAGGGGGCTACAATGAGCAGTTCTTC CASSSGTGGYNEQFF
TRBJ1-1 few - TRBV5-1 TGCGCCAGCAGCTTGGAGGCGGGGAACACTGAAGCTTTCTTT CASSLEAGNTEAFF
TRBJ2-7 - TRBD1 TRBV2 TGTGCCAGCAGGGGACAGTCCTACGAGCAGTACTTC CASRGQSYEQYF
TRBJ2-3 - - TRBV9 TGTGCCAGCAGCGAGCGACAGTACAGCACAGATACGCAGTATTTT CASSERQYSTDTQYF
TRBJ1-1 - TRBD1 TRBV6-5 TGTGCCAGCAGGACAGGGGGCCTCATGAACACTGAAGCTTTCTTT CASRTGGLMNTEAFF
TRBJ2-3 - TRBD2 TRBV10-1 TGCGCCAGCAGCGGAGTGGGGACTAGCGGGAGAGGTCTCACAGATACGCAGTATTTT CASSGVGTSGRGLTDTQYF
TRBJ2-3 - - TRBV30 TGTGCCGGATCGGGAGCCACAGATACGCAGTATTTT CAGSGATDTQYF